Below, 22 T cell receptor beta chains from the same sample are listed, as sequenced in a study of regulatory T cells in long-lasting Graves disease. Time point given: persistent/refractory GD, antithyroid drugs over 5 years with positive TRAb. RNA extracted from PBMCs served as the sequencing template. CDR3-region Arm-PCR and iRepertoire HTBI primers produced the TCR beta libraries. Via MiXCR, TCRdb re-called the multiplex PCR reads, giving one row per CDR3 protein. The sample lists 400,000 or so distinct CDR3 sequences; around 21% were seen once. Material: peripheral blood mononuclear cells (PBMCs), obtained when the disease was refractory, from a patient treated with antithyroid drugs. The receptors were sampled from a female donor with Graves disease.

In nucleotides, the CDR3 is TGTGCCAGCAGCCAACAGGGGCGCAAGGGTTGCGAGCAGTACTTC. Its translation: CASSQQGRKGCEQYF. V gene TRBV6-2 or TRBV6-3 combines with J gene TRBJ2-7, with 7 positions matching TRBD1. V shed 6 bases, J shed 6 bases, and the junction held 14 bases outside the gene matches. The CDR3 is 15 amino acids. Germline loops: CDR1 MNHEY, CDR2 SVGEGT.

V usage is TRBV12-3 or TRBV12-4 and J usage is TRBJ2-6; TRBD1 is a possible D gene (5 bases). V was trimmed by 8 bases and J by 4 bases, leaving 15 bases between them. The CDR3 is made up of 15 amino acids. The CDR3 spells CASGPAGSGANVLTF. The CDR3 DNA reads as TGTGCCAGCGGCCCTGCAGGGTCGGGGGCCAACGTCCTGACTTTC.

This clonotype was seen ten or more times. The gene calls are TRBV12-3 or TRBV12-4 and TRBJ1-4, with no clear D. The CDR3 contains 14 residues. V lost 7 bases, J lost 7 bases, and 16 bases lay in between. CDR3 DNA: TGTGCCAGCACCAGTCAGAGGGTGGGTGAAAAACTGTTTTTT. Residues: CASTSQRVGEKLFF.

This clonotype has at least ten counts. This chain joins TRBV24-1 and TRBJ2-5, with TRBD1 matching over 7 bases. This CDR3 has 14 residues. The V gene end was trimmed by 9 bases and the J gene end by 1 base; junction bases not matched to a gene: 7. CDR1 and CDR2 from the germline V gene are KGHDR and SFDVKD. The CDR3, as DNA: TGTGCCACCGGGACAGTGGGAGTCCAAGAGACCCAGTACTTC. This encodes CATGTVGVQETQYF.

This clonotype was seen at least ten times. The chain uses TRBV5-1 and TRBJ2-3, with 9 bases lining up with TRBD2. The length of the CDR3 is 15 residues. Germline V lookup: CDR1 SGHRS, CDR2 YFSETQ. With V trimmed by 4 bases and J by 3 bases, 6 bases remained unmatched. The CDR3 DNA follows: TGCGCCAGCAGCATAGCGGGAGTCTCGACAGATACGCAGTATTTT. Protein: CASSIAGVSTDTQYF.

This clonotype was picked up a small number of times. CDR3 region: CAISESQASYEQYF. CDR3 sequence (DNA): TGTGCCATCAGTGAGTCACAGGCCTCCTACGAGCAGTACTTC. The rearrangement uses TRBV10-3 and TRBJ2-7; D possibly corresponds to TRBD1 (5 bases). V shed 0 bases and J shed 0 bases, with 6 bases lying between them. The CDR3 has 14 amino acids. CDR1 is ENHRY and CDR2 is SYGVKD in the germline V gene.

The chain combines TRBV19 with TRBJ1-4; D is unresolved. Trimming took 4 bases from V and 7 from J, leaving 7 bases between them. The CDR3 is 12 amino acids. CDR1 is LNHDA, CDR2 SQIVND, per germline (reference sequence). CDR3 in DNA: TGTGCCAGTAGTACCGGACGTGAAAAACTGTTTTTT. Protein product: CASSTGREKLFF.

This clonotype came up many times. The chain couples TRBV7-2 to TRBJ1-2; the D is unclear. The CDR3 has 13 amino acids. Trimming took 5 bases from V and 5 from J, leaving 12 bases between them. Looked up from germline, CDR1 is SGHTA and CDR2 is FQGNSA. The CDR3: CASSPRGYYGYTF. CDR3 nucleotides: TGTGCCAGCAGCCCCAGAGGGTATTATGGCTACACCTTC.

Only a few counts were recorded for this clonotype. This rearrangement joins TRBV6-5 to TRBJ2-2; D may be TRBD2 (5 bases). Trimming took off 0 bases at V and 4 bases at J, with 12 bases between the two ends. Germline V gene data show CDR1 as MNHEY and CDR2 as SVGAGI. The CDR3 runs to 16 residues. This CDR3 is CASSYSANAGTGELFF. CDR3 in DNA: TGTGCCAGCAGTTACTCGGCTAACGCGGGCACCGGGGAGCTGTTTTTT.

This clonotype was counted a few times. The chain joins TRBV20-1 to TRBJ2-1, with a possible D match to TRBD1 (5 bases). Germline V gene data show CDR1 as DFQATT and CDR2 as SNEGSKA (reference sequence). This CDR3 region has 12 residues. V was cut by 6 bases and J by 4 bases, with 10 bases left in between. DNA of the CDR3: TGCAGTGCCATGACAGTGTACAATGAGCAGTTCTTC. Encoded protein: CSAMTVYNEQFF.

The chain links TRBV11-2 to TRBJ2-7, with 11 bases aligning to TRBD2. The V gene end was trimmed by 9 bases and the J gene end by 4 bases; junction bases not matched to a gene: 11. The CDR3 consists of 15 residues. Germline V CDR1 and CDR2: SGHAT, FQNNGV. The CDR3 loop is CASSTAGTSGYEQYF. The CDR3 coding sequence is TGTGCCAGTAGTACAGCCGGGACTAGCGGTTACGAGCAGTACTTC.

This clonotype has ten or more counts. J is TRBJ1-1 and V is TRBV5-1; tentatively, D is TRBD1 (5 bases). This CDR3 comprises 14 residues. Germline V gene data show CDR1 as SGHRS and CDR2 as YFSETQ. V lost 1 base and J 3 bases, leaving 10 bases between the germline ends. CDR3 nucleotides: TGCGCCAGCAGCTTGCTCCGAGGGGACACTGAAGCTTTCTTT. It specifies CASSLLRGDTEAFF.

The CDR3 DNA reads as TGCAGCGCACGCTCGGGCAGGACTAACTATGGCTACACCTTC. Encoded protein: CSARSGRTNYGYTF. The chain couples TRBV29-1 to TRBJ1-2; D is uncertain. The length of the CDR3 is 14 residues. V lost 7 bases to trimming and J lost 0 bases, with 15 bases between them. Germline lookup yields CDR1 SQVTM and CDR2 ANQGSEA.

V is TRBV20-1 and J is TRBJ1-1, with D perhaps TRBD1 (6 bases). Germline assignment: CDR1 DFQATT and CDR2 SNEGSKA (reference sequence). The CDR3 runs to 13 residues. Trimming removed 5 bases from V and 0 bases from J, with 10 bases in between. The CDR3 protein is CSAEGHLNTEAFF. CDR3 bases: TGCAGTGCTGAGGGACACCTGAACACTGAAGCTTTCTTT.

The rearrangement joins TRBV29-1 to TRBJ1-2; D call uncertain. The germline V gene has CDR1 SQVTM and CDR2 ANQGSEA. This CDR3 is built from 14 residues. Trimming left V 3 bases short and J 4 bases short, with 15 bases between. The CDR3 spells CSVDSSGSLYGYTF. The CDR3 DNA sequence: TGCAGCGTTGACTCTTCGGGCAGCCTCTATGGCTACACCTTC.

This clonotype appeared a few times. The chain carries TRBV5-1 and TRBJ2-7; 12 bases match TRBD2. This CDR3 is built from 16 residues. Trimming cost V 4 bases and J 4 bases; bases outside gene matches: 9. Germline V gives CDR1 SGHRS, CDR2 YFSETQ. The CDR3, as DNA: TGCGCCAGCAGCCGGGGGATACTAGCGGGGGGTTACGAGCAGTACTTC. Its protein is CASSRGILAGGYEQYF. The whole variable domain, remainder taken from reference TRBV5-1 and TRBJ2-7, is KAGVTQTPRYLIKTRGQQVTLSCSPISGHRSVSWYQQTPGQGLQFLFEYFSETQRNKGNFPGRFSGRQFSNSRSEMNVSTLELGDSALYLCASSRGILAGGYEQYFGPGTRLTVT.

In this sample, this clonotype turned up many times. The V and J genes are TRBV6-1 and TRBJ2-7, with TRBD1 matching over 7 bases. The CDR3 loop spans 14 amino acids. V lost 2 bases and J lost 0; bases outside the gene matches: 1. The germline V gene has CDR1 MNHNS and CDR2 SASEGT. For the CDR3, the DNA is TGTGCCAGCAGTGAAACAGGGGTCTCCTACGAGCAGTACTTC. It yields the protein CASSETGVSYEQYF.

A few counts support this clonotype. The J gene is TRBJ2-7, the V gene TRBV27, with 8 bases aligning to TRBD2. CDR1 and CDR2 from the germline V gene are MNHEY and SMNVEV (reference sequence). J was trimmed by 2 bases and V by 0 bases; bases with no gene match: 0. There are 14 residues in the CDR3. CDR3 bases: TGTGCCAGCAGTTTATCGGGACTAGCCTACGAGCAGTACTTC. Translating gives CASSLSGLAYEQYF.

This rearrangement joins TRBV28 to TRBJ2-3, with 10 bases matching TRBD2. The CDR3 contains 16 residues. The germline V gene encodes CDR1 MDHEN and CDR2 SYDVKM. Losses at the gene ends were 5 bases for V and 1 base for J; bases not matched to a gene: 6. The CDR3 bases are TGTGCCAGCAGTCCTGCCGGGACTAGCGGCACAGATACGCAGTATTTT. Residues: CASSPAGTSGTDTQYF.

This clonotype has just a few counts. The rearrangement uses TRBV20-1 and TRBJ2-7; no clear D gene. This CDR3 spans 12 amino acids. The V end was cut by 0 bases, the J end by 5 bases, with 8 bases between. From germline, CDR1 is DFQATT and CDR2 SNEGSKA (reference sequence). CDR3 coding DNA: TGCAGTGCTAGAGATCATTGGGACGAGCAGTACTTC. This sequence encodes CSARDHWDEQYF.

The CDR3 coding sequence is TGTGCCAGCCGCCACACTAGACGTCCCGGGGAGCTGTTTTTT. Translation: CASRHTRRPGELFF. The chain employs TRBV28 and TRBJ2-2, with D perhaps TRBD2 (5 bases). Germline V gene sequence: CDR1 MDHEN, CDR2 SYDVKM. Trimming removed 8 bases from V and 6 bases from J, with 16 bases in between. The CDR3 is made up of 14 amino acids.

This clonotype was seen more than once but under ten times. V usage is TRBV19 and J usage is TRBJ2-2, with a possible D match to TRBD1 (5 bases). The germline V gene has CDR1 LNHDA and CDR2 SQIVND (reference sequence). The CDR3 extends over 12 amino acids. The germline V and J ends were trimmed by 8 bases and 8 bases, with 12 bases remaining between them. The DNA for the CDR3 is TGTGCCAGTGAGCCTTACAGGGGGGAGCTGTTTTTT. Its translation: CASEPYRGELFF.